This TCR beta chain emerged from a study of T cell responses to AZD1222 COVID-19 vaccine. Doses given second, at about 4 or about 12 weeks, were pooled. Study results and limitations: Sampled repertoires all dated from after the peak T cell response. Spike-wide vaccine-associated CD4 TCRs dominated at 160-218 and 743-854. Once two AZD1222 doses were given, Spike-specific TCR breadth and depth went up.

This CDR3 spans 16 amino acids. Trimming removed 4 bases from V and 7 bases from J; junction bases left unmatched: 11. In germline, CDR1 is SGHRS, CDR2 YFSETQ. The protocol was immunoSEQ multiplex PCR, while the TCRdb copy is restricted to in-frame clones and leaves out a portion. Among 150,000 to 160,000 clones listed, around nine tenths were seen once. Details on this clone: Its antigen is as yet unknown.

This specimen consisted of peripheral blood, obtained 28 days after the second AZD1222 dose. The source of this sequence is an adult who received the AZD1222 COVID-19 vaccine. The rearrangement uses TRBV5-1 and TRBJ1-1, with 12 bases matching TRBD1. This chain's CDR3 is CASSAGTGGVFGEAFF. CDR3 DNA sequence: TGCGCCAGCAGCGCCGGGACAGGGGGCGTTTTTGGTGAAGCTTTCTTT.